These 29 T cell receptor beta chains originate from one sample sequenced in a study of T cell repertoires in cytomegalovirus infection. TCRdb reanalysed the reads using MiXCR and keeps one entry per CDR3 protein. The table includes a few hundred thousand distinct CDR3 sequences, 22% detected once. Sequencing was done on a sample of CD8+ T cells from PBMCs. The source of these receptors is a human donor in good health (CMV status not recorded). Some clones in this sample may be carry-over from other donors' samples.

This clonotype occurred a few times. The J gene is TRBJ1-2, the V gene TRBV29-1; no reliable D call. The germline V and J ends were trimmed by 0 bases and 4 bases, with 12 bases remaining between them. The germline gives CDR1 SQVTM, CDR2 ANQGSEA. This CDR3 spans 14 amino acids. DNA for the CDR3: TGCAGCGTTGAAGATCTGGAGGGCCCCTATGGCTACACCTTC. It yields the protein CSVEDLEGPYGYTF.

The chain links TRBV7-9 to TRBJ1-1; D uncertain. Germline assignment: CDR1 SEHNR and CDR2 FQNEAQ (reference sequence). Trimming stripped 5 bases from V and 6 bases from J, with 10 bases between. The CDR3 totals 12 residues. As DNA, the CDR3 is TGTGCCAGCAGCGTAGGAGCCGCTGAAGCTTTCTTT. It encodes CASSVGAAEAFF.

The rearrangement links TRBV27 to TRBJ2-7; the D is unclear. This CDR3 spans 11 amino acids. Trimming removed 4 bases at V and 9 bases at J, with 10 bases between. The V gene's germline CDR1 is MNHEY and CDR2 SMNVEV (reference sequence). CDR3 protein: CASSSLGLQYF. The CDR3 coding sequence is TGTGCCAGCAGTTCGCTTGGGTTGCAGTACTTC.

This chain links TRBV30 with TRBJ2-2; 8 nucleotides line up with TRBD2. Germline V gives CDR1 GTSNPN, CDR2 SVGIG (reference sequence). The length of the CDR3 is 14 residues. Trimming removed 1 base from V and 3 bases from J; junction bases left unmatched: 1. This chain's CDR3 is CAWSAGGHTGELFF. The CDR3 bases are TGTGCCTGGAGTGCGGGGGGGCACACCGGGGAGCTGTTTTTT. Using reference TRBV30 and TRBJ2-2 for the parts outside the CDR3, the full variable domain is SQTIHQWPATLVQPVGSPLSLECTVEGTSNPNLYWYRQAAGRGLQLLFYSVGIGQISSEVPQNLSASRPQDRQFILSSKKLLLSDSGFYLCAWSAGGHTGELFFGEGSRLTVL.

The chain recombines TRBV28 with TRBJ2-5; D uncertain. Germline V gene sequence: CDR1 MDHEN, CDR2 SYDVKM. The CDR3 has 16 amino acids. The V end was cut by 6 bases, the J end by 2 bases, with 19 bases between. CDR3 nucleotide sequence: TGTGCCAGCAGCTCGTTTCGAGCCAATCTTCAAGAGACCCAGTACTTC. This translates into CASSSFRANLQETQYF.

V gene TRBV5-4 combines with J gene TRBJ2-1; possibly TRBD2 for D (6 bases). The V gene's germline CDR1 is SGHNT and CDR2 YYREEE (reference sequence). V lost 4 bases, J lost 8 bases, and 16 bases lay in between. The CDR3 runs to 14 residues. The CDR3 region is CASSPGAGSDEQFF. CDR3 sequence (DNA): TGTGCCAGCAGCCCCGGGGCGGGGTCCGATGAGCAGTTCTTC.

The chain has TRBV15 and TRBJ2-5; no definite D call. CDR3 length equals 14 residues. Deletions cut 5 bases from V and 2 bases from J, with 12 bases between. Looked up from germline, CDR1 is LNHNV and CDR2 is YYDKDF (reference sequence). The CDR3 loop is CATSSLLFQETQYF. The CDR3 nucleotides read TGTGCCACCAGCTCACTACTCTTTCAAGAGACCCAGTACTTC.

This clonotype was seen more than once but under ten times. The chain uses TRBV14 and TRBJ2-7; D is unresolved. Germline V CDR1 and CDR2: SGHDN, FVKESK. The CDR3 runs 13 residues. With 1 base removed from V and 5 bases from J, the gap between germline ends came to 9 bases. The CDR3 nucleotides are TGTGCCAGCAGCCAAGTGAGTGATCACGAGCAGTACTTC. Translating gives CASSQVSDHEQYF.

This clonotype was counted a few times. The V and J genes are TRBV23-1 and TRBJ2-3; 11 bases align to TRBD1. TRBV23-1 is an ORF, and what it does is uncertain. The CDR3 has 16 residues. V lost 2 bases to trimming and J lost 6 bases; unmatched junction nucleotides: 7. CDR3 protein: CASSQPWTGGADTQYF. Here the CDR3 DNA reads TGCGCCAGCAGTCAACCGTGGACAGGGGGCGCGGATACGCAGTATTTT.

This clonotype has just a few counts. The gene calls are TRBV3-1 and TRBJ1-2; TRBD1 matches at 12 bases. The V segment lost 0 bases and the J segment 6 bases; nucleotides outside the gene matches: 8. Germline V gene data show CDR1 as LGHDT and CDR2 as YNNKEL (reference sequence). The CDR3 is made up of 17 amino acids. CDR3 protein: CASSQDPLGQGADGYTF. The CDR3 nucleotides read TGTGCCAGCAGCCAAGATCCCCTGGGACAGGGGGCGGATGGCTACACCTTC.

This clonotype turned up a few times. The gene calls are TRBV28 and TRBJ2-7; D is undetermined. Trimming took off 5 bases at V and 4 bases at J, with 18 bases between the two ends. The CDR3 sequence is 15 residues long. The germline V gene has CDR1 MDHEN and CDR2 SYDVKM. This chain's CDR3 is CASSPGPTLSYEQYF. The DNA of the CDR3 is TGTGCCAGCAGTCCCGGGCCGACCCTATCTTACGAGCAGTACTTC.

V usage is TRBV7-9 and J usage is TRBJ1-1; no clear D. Germline-derived CDR1 and CDR2 are SEHNR and FQNEAQ (reference sequence). Trimming took off 4 bases at V and 0 bases at J, with 6 bases between the two ends. CDR3 length equals 13 residues. The CDR3 sequence is CASSSDVNTEAFF. The DNA of the CDR3 is TGTGCCAGCAGCTCGGACGTGAACACTGAAGCTTTCTTT.

CDR3 residues: CASSATASTNEKLFF. Here the CDR3 DNA reads TGTGCCAGCAGTGCGACAGCCTCAACTAATGAAAAACTGTTTTTT. The chain couples TRBV28 to TRBJ1-4; tentative D call: TRBD1 (5 bases). The CDR3 extends over 15 amino acids. V lost 5 bases to trimming and J lost 0 bases, with 10 bases between them. The germline gives CDR1 MDHEN, CDR2 SYDVKM. The full variable domain, with the rest looked up from reference TRBV28 and TRBJ1-4, is DVKVTQSSRYLVKRTGEKVFLECVQDMDHENMFWYRQDPGLGLRLIYFSYDVKMKEKGDIPEGYSVSREKKERFSLILESASTNQTSMYLCASSATASTNEKLFFGSGTQLSVL.

The V and J genes are TRBV6-2 or TRBV6-3 and TRBJ2-3, with 8 positions matching TRBD2. CDR1 and CDR2 (germline): MNHEY, SVGEGT. V trimming: 5 bases; J trimming: 4 bases; junction bases outside the gene matches: 8. CDR3 length: 15 residues. CDR3 nucleotide sequence: TGTGCCAGCAGTCGCCATAGCGGGGAGGCAGATACGCAGTATTTT. Translation: CASSRHSGEADTQYF.

This clonotype has only a few counts. The rearrangement links TRBV15 to TRBJ1-3, with D tentatively TRBD1 (5 bases). The CDR3 loop spans 12 amino acids. V lost 5 bases, J lost 4 bases, and 6 bases lay in between. CDR1 and CDR2 (germline): LNHNV, YYDKDF (reference sequence). CDR3 in DNA: TGTGCCACCAGCGGGGACGGAAACACCATATATTTT. Encoded protein: CATSGDGNTIYF.

V gene TRBV12-3 or TRBV12-4 combines with J gene TRBJ1-6; 9 bases fit TRBD1. V shed 6 bases and J 10 bases; nucleotides not matched to a gene: 7. The CDR3 is 14 residues long. CDR3 nucleotides: TGTGCCAGCAGCCCGACAGGGGGGTACTCACCCCTCCACTTT. Translated, it gives CASSPTGGYSPLHF.

This rearrangement joins TRBV9 to TRBJ2-1; D perhaps matches TRBD2 (6 bases). This CDR3 spans 15 amino acids. V lost 0 bases, J lost 4 bases, and 11 bases lay in between. Germline lookup yields CDR1 SGDLS and CDR2 YYNGEE. The CDR3 bases are TGTGCCAGCAGCGTAGAGGCGGGGCCGTACAATGAGCAGTTCTTC. Protein sequence: CASSVEAGPYNEQFF.

This clonotype was recorded many times. This CDR3 reads CASSLPGSASTDTQYF. CDR3 in DNA: TGTGCCAGCAGTCTCCCCGGTTCAGCCAGCACAGATACGCAGTATTTT. The rearrangement uses TRBV28 and TRBJ2-3; unclear D gene. Germline V gene lookup returns CDR1 MDHEN and CDR2 SYDVKM. This CDR3 is built from 16 residues. V lost 5 bases and J lost 0, with 15 bases in between.

This clonotype was seen at least ten times. The chain couples TRBV28 to TRBJ1-5, with 9 bases lining up with TRBD1. In germline, CDR1 is MDHEN, CDR2 SYDVKM. This CDR3 contains 15 residues. J gave up 5 bases and V 3 bases, and 5 bases lay outside the gene matches. This CDR3 reads CASSFYRGQDQPQHF. The CDR3 DNA sequence: TGTGCCAGCAGTTTCTACAGGGGGCAGGATCAGCCCCAGCATTTT.

The sample holds a few counts of this clonotype. V gene TRBV28 combines with J gene TRBJ2-7, with TRBD1 matching over 7 bases. Germline values: CDR1 MDHEN, CDR2 SYDVKM. The CDR3 is 14 amino acids. Trimming took 0 bases from V and 4 from J; bases not matched to a gene: 3. For the CDR3, the DNA is TGTGCCAGCAGTTTATGGGACAGGAGATACGAGCAGTACTTC. This codes for CASSLWDRRYEQYF.

In this sample, this clonotype turned up a few times. This sequence joins TRBV7-6 and TRBJ1-1; 7 nucleotides align to TRBD1. CDR3 size: 18 residues. The trim removed 5 bases at V and 0 bases at J, leaving 15 bases unmatched. Germline CDR1 reads SGHVS; CDR2 reads FNYEAQ. The CDR3 bases are TGTGCCAGCAGCACTCGGGACAGTCCAGGGGAAGTGAACACTGAAGCTTTCTTT. Its translation: CASSTRDSPGEVNTEAFF.

The gene calls are TRBV28 and TRBJ1-1; D is unresolved. The CDR3 runs 17 residues. Germline CDR1 is MDHEN and CDR2 is SYDVKM. V gave up 6 bases and J gave up 0 bases, with 20 bases separating them. DNA of the CDR3: TGTGCCAGCAGCCTCCCGGGTCTATTAGGGATGAACACTGAAGCTTTCTTT. It translates to CASSLPGLLGMNTEAFF.

CDR3 nucleotides: TGTGCCAGCAGTCCTAGCGGGGGGGCCAGAAATGAGCAGTTCTTC. Translated, it gives CASSPSGGARNEQFF. This rearrangement joins TRBV28 to TRBJ2-1; TRBD2 matches 12 bases. Trimming took 5 bases from V and 7 from J; bases not matched to a gene: 6. This CDR3 spans 15 amino acids. Germline-derived CDR1 and CDR2 are MDHEN and SYDVKM.

The J gene is TRBJ2-1, the V gene TRBV20-1, with TRBD2 identical over 9 bases. The germline V gene has CDR1 DFQATT and CDR2 SNEGSKA (reference sequence). J gave up 6 bases and V 0 bases, and 6 bases lay outside the gene matches. The CDR3 spans 15 residues. CDR3: CSARDQSSGTNEQFF. The CDR3 nucleotides read TGCAGTGCTAGAGATCAGTCTAGCGGGACCAATGAGCAGTTCTTC.

There are many counts of this clonotype. The gene calls are TRBV12-3 or TRBV12-4 and TRBJ2-6, with 8 positions matching TRBD1. Germline trimming cut 6 bases from V and 4 bases from J; bases unmatched to any gene: 5. CDR3 length equals 15 residues. The CDR3 DNA is TGTGCCAGCAGCATGACAGGGGCCGGGGCCAACGTCCTGACTTTC. Encoded protein: CASSMTGAGANVLTF.

This clonotype was counted at least ten times. This chain links TRBV7-9 with TRBJ1-1; 7 nucleotides line up with TRBD1. The CDR3 sequence is 15 residues long. The junction had 11 bases not matched to a gene; V was cut back by 7 bases and J by 3 bases. Germline values: CDR1 SEHNR, CDR2 FQNEAQ (reference sequence). The DNA of the CDR3 is TGTGCCAGCACCCCCGACAGGGTGAGAGACACTGAAGCTTTCTTT. Translating it yields CASTPDRVRDTEAFF. The entire variable domain, with the rest obtained from reference TRBV7-9 and TRBJ1-1, is as follows: DTGVSQNPRHKITKRGQNVTFRCDPISEHNRLYWYRQTLGQGPEFLTYFQNEAQLEKSRLLSDRFSAERPKGSFSTLEIQRTEQGDSAMYLCASTPDRVRDTEAFFGQGTRLTVV.

This clonotype was seen more than once but under ten times. The chain combines TRBV7-9 with TRBJ2-1; D is unresolved. Germline V gene sequence: CDR1 SEHNR, CDR2 FQNEAQ (reference sequence). CDR3 length equals 13 residues. V was cut by 5 bases and J by 5 bases, with 10 bases left in between. CDR3 protein: CASSPAMDNEQFF. CDR3 DNA: TGTGCCAGCAGCCCGGCAATGGACAATGAGCAGTTCTTC.

This clonotype showed up many times. The chain carries TRBV28 and TRBJ2-7; D possibly matches TRBD1 or TRBD2 (6 bases each). V lost 5 bases, J lost 0 bases, and 20 bases lay in between. The CDR3 is 17 residues long. The germline V gene has CDR1 MDHEN and CDR2 SYDVKM. CDR3 in DNA: TGTGCCAGCAGTGTGTCGGCCTCGGGGGCGAGCTCCTACGAGCAGTACTTC. It translates to CASSVSASGASSYEQYF.

This clonotype was observed a few times. The V call is TRBV6-5, the J call TRBJ1-2, with D perhaps matching TRBD1 (5 bases). Trimming left V 0 bases short and J 6 bases short, with 11 bases between. This CDR3 spans 14 amino acids. Per the germline V gene, CDR1 is MNHEY and CDR2 is SVGAGI. The CDR3 coding sequence is TGTGCCAGCAGTTACTCCGGCGGGGCGGATGGCTACACCTTC. This codes for CASSYSGGADGYTF.